The 30 T cell receptor beta chains reported below all come from one sample, sequenced in a study of blood T cell repertoires in COVID-19 (dated by TCRdb to the early 2020s). Receptors were amplified or captured by the immunoSEQ multiplex PCR assay. Not all clones reach the TCRdb copy of this immuneACCESS table, which keeps in-frame sequences only. Checked studies attribute under half of the gap to unresolved V genes and leave the rest unexplained. Recorded for this sample are roughly 150,000 clones; 84% of them occurred a single time. In total, the top ten clones hold approximately 7.3% of the sample. Source material: PBMCs or T cells enriched from blood (not recorded which). The receptors come from a man aged 50-59 years who had recovered from COVID-19.

The J gene is TRBJ1-6, the V gene TRBV11-2; 7 nucleotides line up with TRBD1. With 5 bases clipped from V and 10 bases from J, the junction kept 8 bases outside the gene matches. The CDR3 contains 14 residues. Germline-derived CDR1 and CDR2 are SGHAT and FQNNGV. The CDR3 sequence is CASSPGQASSPLHF. In DNA, the CDR3 is TGTGCCAGCAGCCCCGGACAGGCCTCCTCACCCCTCCACTTT. Filled out from reference TRBV11-2 and TRBJ1-6, the complete variable domain reads EAGVAQSPRYKIIEKRQSVAFWCNPISGHATLYWYQQILGQGPKLLIQFQNNGVVDDSQLPKDRFSAERLKGVDSTLKIQPAKLEDSAVYLCASSPGQASSPLHFGNGTRLTVT.

J is TRBJ2-3 and V is TRBV4-2, with 9 bases matching TRBD2. Trimming at V came to 0 bases and at J to 3 bases, leaving 4 bases not matched to a gene. CDR3 length: 16 amino acids. The germline CDR1 and CDR2 sequences are LGHNA and YNFKEQ. For the CDR3, the DNA is TGTGCCAGCAGCCAAGATCAGCGGGGGGCAACAGATACGCAGTATTTT. Its translation is CASSQDQRGATDTQYF.

The rearrangement uses TRBV5-6 and TRBJ1-2, with D maybe TRBD1 (6 bases). Germline lookup yields CDR1 SGHDT and CDR2 YYEEEE. V lost 5 bases to trimming and J lost 2 bases, with 13 bases between them. CDR3 length: 14 residues. The DNA for the CDR3 is TGTGCCAGCAGAAAGGGGGGGTCCAACTATGGCTACACCTTC. It translates to CASRKGGSNYGYTF.

Details on this clone: The identical CDR3 is also encoded by other nucleotide sequences in the sample. The chain links TRBV18 to TRBJ1-5, with TRBD1 identical over 7 bases. Trimming removed 3 bases from V and 4 bases from J; junction bases left unmatched: 0. The CDR3 has 13 amino acids. CDR1 is KGHSH, CDR2 LQKENI, per germline. The CDR3 reads CASSPGQNQPQHF. The CDR3 DNA follows: TGTGCCAGCTCACCGGGACAGAATCAGCCCCAGCATTTT.

This clone came up a few times. V gene TRBV6-6 combines with J gene TRBJ1-5; 8 nucleotides align to TRBD1. Germline V gene sequence: CDR1 MNHNY, CDR2 SVGAGI (reference sequence). Trimming removed 2 bases from V and 0 bases from J; junction bases left unmatched: 3. The CDR3 extends over 16 amino acids. As DNA, the CDR3 is TGTGCCAGCAGTTACCGACAGGGGATTAGCAATCAGCCCCAGCATTTT. Translated: CASSYRQGISNQPQHF.

This clone is a singleton in its sample. This sequence joins TRBV6-5 and TRBJ1-5; D possibly corresponds to TRBD1 (5 bases). Germline CDR1 MNHEY, CDR2 SVGAGI. The CDR3 has 15 amino acids. V lost 6 bases to trimming and J lost 0 bases, with 12 bases between them. CDR3: CASSIQGTSNQPQHF. The CDR3 nucleotides read TGTGCCAGCAGCATTCAGGGTACTAGCAATCAGCCCCAGCATTTT.

The chain carries TRBV4-2 and TRBJ2-2, with 11 nucleotides matching TRBD2. CDR1 is LGHNA and CDR2 is YNFKEQ in the germline V gene. CDR3 size: 18 residues. The junction had 9 bases not matched to a gene; V was cut back by 0 bases and J by 6 bases. In nucleotides, the CDR3 is TGTGCCAGCAGCCAAGATCTATTGCTAGCGGGGGGCCCCGGGGAGCTGTTTTTT. Translation: CASSQDLLLAGGPGELFF.

The chain has TRBV12-5 and TRBJ1-2, with unresolved D. The germline V gene has CDR1 LGHNT and CDR2 FRNRAP. The CDR3 totals 13 residues. V dropped 2 bases and J dropped 2 bases, with 6 bases sitting between them. CDR3 protein: CASGLIQNYGYTF. As DNA, the CDR3 is TGTGCTAGTGGTTTGATACAGAACTATGGCTACACCTTC.

The rearrangement joins TRBV5-5 to TRBJ1-2, with D perhaps TRBD1 (5 bases). This CDR3 region has 15 residues. Trimming pared 0 bases from V and 5 bases from J, leaving 14 bases between. Germline V gene lookup returns CDR1 SGHKS and CDR2 YYEKEE (reference sequence). CDR3 sequence (DNA): TGTGCCAGCAGCTTGGAAGGGGCGTTGGGTTATGGCTACACCTTC. This codes for CASSLEGALGYGYTF. The variable domain in full, with the rest retrieved from reference TRBV5-5 and TRBJ1-2, is DAGVTQSPTHLIKTRGQQVTLRCSPISGHKSVSWYQQVLGQGPQFIFQYYEKEERGRGNFPDRFSARQFPNYSSELNVNALLLGDSALYLCASSLEGALGYGYTFGSGTRLTVV.

The rearrangement links TRBV7-6 to TRBJ1-6; D is unclear. This CDR3 comprises 16 residues. Germline values: CDR1 SGHVS, CDR2 FNYEAQ. Trimming left V 4 bases short and J 2 bases short, with 12 bases between. The CDR3 DNA is TGTGCCAGCAGCTCGCAACCGGGAGCCTATAATTCACCCCTCCACTTT. Amino acids: CASSSQPGAYNSPLHF.

The chain combines TRBV27 with TRBJ2-3; the D gene is possibly TRBD2 (5 bases). CDR1 is MNHEY, CDR2 SMNVEV, per germline (reference sequence). V was clipped by 7 bases and J by 2 bases, with 10 bases between them. The CDR3 covers 13 residues. The CDR3 loop reads CASTEDYTDTQYF. The DNA of the CDR3 is TGTGCCAGCACCGAAGACTACACAGATACGCAGTATTTT.

In regard to this clone: One end of the junction is discordant with germline, which a read error may explain. The V and J genes are TRBV7-7 and TRBJ2-3; 10 bases are a match to TRBD1. CDR1 is SSHAT, CDR2 FNYEAQ, per germline (reference sequence). The CDR3 has 15 residues. The CDR3: CASSPGTGGTDTQYF. CDR3 in DNA: TGTGCTAGCAGCCCGGGGACAGGGGGCACAGATACGCAGTATTTT.

In regard to this clone: In the same sample, other DNA sequences code for this CDR3. The rearrangement uses TRBV7-2 and TRBJ2-3, with 7 bases fitting TRBD2. Germline trimming cut 2 bases from V and 4 bases from J; bases unmatched to any gene: 6. The CDR3 is 15 residues long. Germline assignment: CDR1 SGHTA and CDR2 FQGNSA. The DNA for the CDR3 is TGTGCCAGCAGCTTACCGGCGGGGGTCGCAGATACGCAGTATTTT. Protein sequence: CASSLPAGVADTQYF.

The chain links TRBV4-2 to TRBJ1-4, with D perhaps TRBD1 (6 bases). The germline V and J ends were trimmed by 0 bases and 3 bases, with 14 bases remaining between them. CDR1 is LGHNA and CDR2 is YNFKEQ in the germline V gene. CDR3 size: 17 residues. CDR3 nucleotides: TGTGCCAGCAGCCAAGATCCCGCCCACAGGGCTAATGAAAAACTGTTTTTT. Amino acids: CASSQDPAHRANEKLFF.

This clone was recorded only once. The V gene is TRBV19, the J gene TRBJ2-7; possible D gene TRBD1, 6 bases. This CDR3 is built from 13 residues. V was cut by 5 bases and J by 3 bases, with 11 bases left in between. CDR1 and CDR2 from the germline V gene are LNHDA and SQIVND (reference sequence). The CDR3 region has the DNA TGTGCCAGTAGTGAGGGACAAATCTACGAGCAGTACTTC. Protein product: CASSEGQIYEQYF.

The CDR3 DNA follows: TGTGCCAGCAGCCACCGGGGGGAATTAAACACTGAAGCTTTCTTT. It encodes CASSHRGELNTEAFF. The chain couples TRBV7-9 to TRBJ1-1, with a possible D match to TRBD1 (5 bases). Germline-derived CDR1 and CDR2 are SEHNR and FQNEAQ (reference sequence). This CDR3 has 15 residues. V was clipped by 5 bases and J by 2 bases, with 15 bases between them.

This chain connects TRBV4-1 to TRBJ1-6; D perhaps matches TRBD1 (6 bases). V lost 3 bases and J lost 0, with 12 bases in between. CDR1 is MGHRA and CDR2 is YSYEKL in the germline V gene. CDR3 length equals 17 residues. The CDR3 here is CASSQGHVGSYNSPLHF. CDR3 nucleotide sequence: TGCGCCAGCAGCCAGGGACATGTCGGCTCCTATAATTCACCCCTCCACTTT.

The rearrangement joins TRBV19 to TRBJ1-2; TRBD1 might be the D (5 bases). This CDR3 region has 13 residues. Germline V gene data show CDR1 as LNHDA and CDR2 as SQIVND (reference sequence). Trimming left V 1 base short and J 8 bases short, with 11 bases between. The DNA of the CDR3 is TGTGCCAGTAGTATAGTGGGGGGTCGCGGCTACACCTTC. It translates to CASSIVGGRGYTF.

V and J are TRBV11-2 and TRBJ1-4; no reliable D call. Between the trimmed V and J ends, which lost 2 bases and 4 bases, there was a span of 5 bases. CDR3 size: 13 residues. The V gene's germline CDR1 is SGHAT and CDR2 FQNNGV. The CDR3 DNA sequence: TGTGCCAGCAGCTTATCCAGTAATGAAAAACTGTTTTTT. It codes for CASSLSSNEKLFF.

In the case of this clone: The identical CDR3 is also encoded by other nucleotide sequences in the sample. The V and J genes are TRBV2 and TRBJ1-1; D gene ambiguous. Per the germline V gene, CDR1 is SNHLY and CDR2 is FYNNEI. Trimming pared 4 bases from V and 1 base from J, leaving 7 bases between. There are 13 residues in the CDR3. This CDR3 reads CASSVEANTEAFF. In nucleotides, the CDR3 is TGTGCCAGCAGTGTAGAAGCGAACACTGAAGCTTTCTTT.

The V gene is TRBV7-9, the J gene TRBJ2-7, with a possible D match to TRBD2 (6 bases). The CDR3 has 15 amino acids. Germline CDR1 reads SEHNR; CDR2 reads FQNEAQ (reference sequence). V lost 1 base and J lost 3, with 13 bases in between. CDR3 sequence: CASSLVVGGNYEQYF. DNA for the CDR3: TGTGCCAGCAGCTTAGTGGTCGGGGGAAACTACGAGCAGTACTTC.

The CDR3 here is CASSLPPTIYF. DNA for the CDR3: TGTGCCAGCAGTTTACCGCCCACAATATATTTT. This rearrangement joins TRBV12-3 or TRBV12-4 to TRBJ1-3; no definite D call. With 2 bases removed from V and 13 bases from J, the gap between germline ends came to 9 bases. This CDR3 has 11 amino acids.

This clone appeared once. This chain joins TRBV11-2 and TRBJ1-1, with TRBD1 identical over 7 bases. V lost 7 bases to trimming and J lost 0 bases; unmatched junction nucleotides: 11. Germline loops: CDR1 SGHAT, CDR2 FQNNGV. The CDR3 totals 16 residues. DNA for the CDR3: TGTGCCAGCACGCAAAATCGGGACAGCATGAACACTGAAGCTTTCTTT. Translation: CASTQNRDSMNTEAFF.

V and J are TRBV4-3 and TRBJ1-5; D unclear. CDR1 LGHNA and CDR2 YSLEER come from the germline V gene. V was cut by 0 bases and J by 7 bases, with 7 bases left in between. The CDR3 is 13 amino acids. CDR3 sequence: CASSQDLRQPQHF. The CDR3 region has the DNA TGCGCCAGCAGCCAAGATCTGAGGCAGCCCCAGCATTTT.

The V gene is TRBV11-3, the J gene TRBJ1-1; the match to TRBD1 covers 7 bases. CDR1 and CDR2 from the germline V gene are SGHNT and YENEEA. The junction had 9 bases not matched to a gene; V was cut back by 5 bases and J by 3 bases. The CDR3 totals 15 residues. The CDR3 DNA follows: TGTGCCAGCAGCGAAAGCGGCAGGGGGGACACTGAAGCTTTCTTT. This gives the protein CASSESGRGDTEAFF. The entire variable domain, with the rest obtained from reference TRBV11-3 and TRBJ1-1, is as follows: EAGVVQSPRYKIIEKKQPVAFWCNPISGHNTLYWYLQNLGQGPELLIRYENEEAVDDSQLPKDRFSAERLKGVDSTLKIQPAELGDSAVYLCASSESGRGDTEAFFGQGTRLTVV.

This chain links TRBV2 with TRBJ1-5, with D perhaps matching TRBD1 (5 bases). This CDR3 has 16 amino acids. Germline CDR1 reads SNHLY; CDR2 reads FYNNEI. V lost 2 bases, J lost 2 bases, and 13 bases lay in between. The CDR3 bases are TGTGCCAGCAGTGAAAATTGGGTAGGGGGCAATCAGCCCCAGCATTTT. Amino acids: CASSENWVGGNQPQHF.

This chain uses TRBV6-2 or TRBV6-3 with TRBJ1-2; unclear D gene. V lost 2 bases and J 2 bases, leaving 6 bases between the germline ends. The germline gives CDR1 MNHEY, CDR2 SVGEGT. This CDR3 comprises 13 residues. CDR3: CASSYGGNYGYTF. For the CDR3, the DNA is TGTGCCAGCAGTTACGGAGGGAACTATGGCTACACCTTC.

The genes are TRBV12-2 and TRBJ1-4. TRBV12-2 is a pseudogene. The CDR3 contains 15 residues. CDR3 sequence reads: CASRLGVRTNEKLFF. The CDR3 region has the DNA TGTGCAAGTCGCTTAGGGGTGCGGACTAATGAAAAACTGTTTTTT.

This clone came up a few times. The chain joins TRBV6-1 to TRBJ1-5; perhaps TRBD1 as D (6 bases). The germline V gene has CDR1 MNHNS and CDR2 SASEGT. The CDR3 length is 15 residues. The V end was cut by 1 base, the J end by 6 bases, with 13 bases between. As DNA, the CDR3 is TGTGCCAGCAGTGAAGGGAACAGGGAGGGTCAGCCCCAGCATTTT. Its translation: CASSEGNREGQPQHF.

This chain links TRBV19 with TRBJ1-2; D uncertain. Trimming stripped 6 bases from V and 4 bases from J, with 9 bases between. Per germline, CDR1 LNHDA and CDR2 SQIVND (reference sequence). The CDR3 is 12 amino acids. CDR3 sequence (DNA): TGTGCCAGTAGCCCGTCGGGCTATGGCTACACCTTC. Amino acids: CASSPSGYGYTF.